This T cell receptor (beta chain) emerged from a study of PD-1 blockade in classical Hodgkin lymphoma. Libraries were prepared by immunoSEQ multiplex PCR; TCRdb keeps only in-frame clonotypes and omits some of them. Among fewer than 25,000 clones, 85% to 95% were seen once, and the ten largest hold around 0.38%. Points from the study as a whole: Before treatment, TCR diversity in newly diagnosed patients was reportedly lower than in healthy donors. Factors driving the repertoire differences, possibly disease activity or prior therapy, remain undefined.

The time point was: newly diagnosed, previously untreated cHL patient sample. Researchers report purifying CD4+ T cells from thawed PBMCs by magnetic negative selection. Newly diagnosed, untreated classical Hodgkin lymphoma PBMCs provided comparison. The CDR3 is 14 amino acids. CDR1 is SQVTM and CDR2 is ANQGSEA in the germline V gene. The V end lost 7 bases, the J end lost 2 bases, and 14 bases lay between the germline ends. For this clone: Its matching antigen is unknown.

This clonotype originated in a human donor with classical Hodgkin lymphoma. This chain connects TRBV29-1 to TRBJ2-2; D might be TRBD1 (6 bases). Sequences were obtained from CD4+ T cells from blood. The CDR3 reads CSGTRDTNTGELFF. CDR3 bases: TGCAGCGGCACCCGGGACACCAACACCGGGGAGCTGTTTTTT.